These T cell receptor beta chains were read from a single sample in a study of blood T cell repertoires in COVID-19. Sequenced by immunoSEQ multiplex PCR; TCRdb stores in-frame clones only, minus some. The sample lists 200,000 to 250,000 clones; 85% were seen once. Sequenced input: PBMCs or T cells enriched from blood (not recorded which). The receptor source for this set is a man aged 40-49 years who had recovered from COVID-19. Both conserved end residues are part of each CDR3. The order of the fields is D gene, J gene, V gene, clone size, CDR3 protein, CDR3 DNA. A D gene is named only where the DNA matches it firmly. Only some rows state a clone size, as once, few, many or a class for expanded clones.

D gene: -
J gene: TRBJ1-1
V gene: TRBV30
clone size: -
CDR3 protein: CAWSVLLTGNTEAFF
CDR3 DNA: TGTGCCTGGAGTGTACTACTCACAGGGAACACTGAAGCTTTCTTT

D gene: -
J gene: TRBJ2-7
V gene: TRBV14
clone size: -
CDR3 protein: CASSQDLGGLAEVEQYF
CDR3 DNA: TGTGCCAGCAGCCAAGATCTTGGTGGGCTAGCCGAAGTCGAGCAGTACTTC

D gene: -
J gene: TRBJ1-1
V gene: TRBV11-2
clone size: -
CDR3 protein: CASSSNTMNTEAFF
CDR3 DNA: TGTGCCAGCAGCTCGAACACAATGAACACTGAAGCTTTCTTT

D gene: TRBD2
J gene: TRBJ2-7
V gene: TRBV19
clone size: -
CDR3 protein: CASSTGLREHQQYF
CDR3 DNA: TGTGCCAGTAGTACGGGACTAAGAGAGCATCAGCAGTACTTC

D gene: -
J gene: TRBJ2-3
V gene: TRBV2
clone size: -
CDR3 protein: CASSEFLIERTDTQYF
CDR3 DNA: TGTGCCAGCAGTGAATTTTTAATTGAGCGGACAGATACGCAGTATTTT

D gene: -
J gene: TRBJ2-7
V gene: TRBV5-8
clone size: -
CDR3 protein: CASSSGSSAFSYEQYF
CDR3 DNA: TGTGCCAGCAGCTCCGGTAGTAGCGCATTCTCCTACGAGCAGTACTTC

D gene: TRBD2
J gene: TRBJ2-2
V gene: TRBV7-3
clone size: -
CDR3 protein: CASSPVTSGSSGELFF
CDR3 DNA: TGTGCCAGCAGCCCTGTGACTAGCGGGAGTTCCGGGGAGCTGTTTTTT

D gene: TRBD2
J gene: TRBJ2-1
V gene: TRBV4-2
clone size: few
CDR3 protein: CASSQVGGKEYNEQFF
CDR3 DNA: TGTGCCAGCAGCCAAGTCGGGGGGAAGGAGTACAATGAGCAGTTCTTC

D gene: -
J gene: TRBJ1-5
V gene: TRBV24-1
clone size: -
CDR3 protein: CATSDSGRGAFQPQHF
CDR3 DNA: TGTGCCACCAGTGATTCAGGCAGGGGAGCCTTTCAGCCCCAGCATTTT

D gene: TRBD2
J gene: TRBJ2-1
V gene: TRBV28
clone size: once
CDR3 protein: CASSLVAGEDEQFF
CDR3 DNA: TGTGCCAGCAGTTTAGTAGCGGGGGAAGATGAGCAGTTCTTC

D gene: TRBD2
J gene: TRBJ2-1
V gene: TRBV28
clone size: -
CDR3 protein: CASSSIGLAGGPYNEQFF
CDR3 DNA: TGTGCCAGCAGTTCAATAGGACTAGCGGGAGGGCCGTACAATGAGCAGTTCTTC

D gene: -
J gene: TRBJ2-2
V gene: TRBV27
clone size: -
CDR3 protein: CASSLEEGNTGELFF
CDR3 DNA: TGTGCCAGCAGTTTGGAGGAGGGGAACACCGGGGAGCTGTTTTTT

D gene: TRBD2
J gene: TRBJ2-2
V gene: TRBV4-3
clone size: -
CDR3 protein: CASSQVHLLAGGRTGELFF
CDR3 DNA: TGCGCCAGCAGCCAAGTGCATTTACTAGCGGGAGGAAGGACCGGGGAGCTGTTTTTT

D gene: -
J gene: TRBJ1-1
V gene: TRBV19
clone size: -
CDR3 protein: CASSTGLTEAFF
CDR3 DNA: TGTGCCAGTAGCACAGGGTTGACTGAAGCTTTCTTT

D gene: -
J gene: TRBJ2-5
V gene: TRBV7-8
clone size: -
CDR3 protein: CASSFGQQETQYF
CDR3 DNA: TGTGCCAGCAGCTTTGGTCAGCAAGAGACCCAGTACTTC

D gene: -
J gene: TRBJ1-1
V gene: TRBV16
clone size: -
CDR3 protein: CASSLRSEATEAFF
CDR3 DNA: TGTGCCAGCAGCCTCCGCAGCGAGGCCACTGAAGCTTTCTTT

D gene: -
J gene: TRBJ1-1
V gene: TRBV30
clone size: -
CDR3 protein: CAWSWGTLNTEAFF
CDR3 DNA: TGTGCCTGGAGTTGGGGGACTTTGAACACTGAAGCTTTCTTT

D gene: TRBD1
J gene: TRBJ2-1
V gene: TRBV18
clone size: -
CDR3 protein: CASSPPGTGKYNEQFF
CDR3 DNA: TGTGCCAGCTCACCGCCCGGGACAGGAAAATACAATGAGCAGTTCTTC

D gene: TRBD1
J gene: TRBJ2-7
V gene: TRBV19
clone size: -
CDR3 protein: CASSPSRYPTGMKYF
CDR3 DNA: TGTGCCAGTAGTCCGTCCAGATACCCGACAGGGATGAAGTACTTC

D gene: -
J gene: TRBJ1-1
V gene: TRBV4-3
clone size: -
CDR3 protein: CASSQEAGYTEAFF
CDR3 DNA: TGCGCCAGCAGCCAAGAGGCAGGGTACACTGAAGCTTTCTTT

D gene: -
J gene: TRBJ1-2
V gene: TRBV11-2
clone size: -
CDR3 protein: CASSSTGNYGYTF
CDR3 DNA: TGTGCCAGCAGCTCCACCGGGAACTATGGCTACACCTTC

D gene: -
J gene: TRBJ1-1
V gene: TRBV5-4
clone size: -
CDR3 protein: CASSLMGANTEAFF
CDR3 DNA: TGTGCCAGCAGCTTGATGGGGGCGAACACTGAAGCTTTCTTT

D gene: TRBD1
J gene: TRBJ1-2
V gene: TRBV5-1
clone size: -
CDR3 protein: CASSLVGQGGYTF
CDR3 DNA: TGCGCCAGCAGCTTGGTCGGACAGGGTGGCTACACCTTC

D gene: -
J gene: TRBJ2-2
V gene: TRBV10-3
clone size: once
CDR3 protein: CAISRGGNTGELFF
CDR3 DNA: TGTGCCATCAGCAGAGGGGGGAACACCGGGGAGCTGTTTTTT

D gene: TRBD2
J gene: TRBJ2-3
V gene: TRBV6-4
clone size: -
CDR3 protein: CASSDSTSNSDTQYF
CDR3 DNA: TGTGCCAGCAGTGACTCGACTAGCAACTCAGATACGCAGTATTTT

D gene: TRBD1
J gene: TRBJ2-7
V gene: TRBV4-1
clone size: -
CDR3 protein: CASSQGQGNGYEQYF
CDR3 DNA: TGCGCCAGCAGCCAAGGACAGGGGAACGGCTACGAGCAGTACTTC

D gene: -
J gene: TRBJ2-7
V gene: TRBV5-1
clone size: -
CDR3 protein: CASSLGSQGAYEQYF
CDR3 DNA: TGCGCCAGCAGTCTCGGGAGCCAGGGAGCCTACGAGCAGTACTTC

D gene: TRBD1
J gene: TRBJ1-5
V gene: TRBV5-1
clone size: -
CDR3 protein: CASSLGQGSNQPQHF
CDR3 DNA: TGCGCCAGCAGCTTGGGACAGGGTAGCAATCAGCCCCAGCATTTT

D gene: -
J gene: TRBJ2-3
V gene: TRBV7-6
clone size: once
CDR3 protein: CASSPRGRDTQYF
CDR3 DNA: TGTGCCAGCAGCCCCAGGGGAAGAGATACGCAGTATTTT

D gene: -
J gene: TRBJ1-2
V gene: TRBV28
clone size: -
CDR3 protein: CASSLGGVNGYTF
CDR3 DNA: TGTGCCAGCAGTTTGGGAGGGGTGAATGGCTACACCTTC

D gene: TRBD2
J gene: TRBJ2-7
V gene: TRBV20-1
clone size: -
CDR3 protein: CSASSGRVYEQYF
CDR3 DNA: TGCAGTGCTAGTAGCGGGAGGGTCTATGAGCAGTACTTC

D gene: -
J gene: TRBJ2-7
V gene: TRBV7-2
clone size: few
CDR3 protein: CASSFRGYGGYEQYF
CDR3 DNA: TGTGCCAGCAGCTTTCGGGGTTACGGTGGCTACGAGCAGTACTTC

D gene: -
J gene: TRBJ1-5
V gene: TRBV18
clone size: once
CDR3 protein: CASSPRRFDISSNQPQHF
CDR3 DNA: TGTGCCAGCTCACCACGTCGATTTGACATCTCTAGCAATCAGCCCCAGCATTTT

D gene: TRBD1
J gene: TRBJ2-7
V gene: TRBV13
clone size: -
CDR3 protein: CASSPGTGGGEQYF
CDR3 DNA: TGTGCCAGCAGCCCCGGGACAGGGGGCGGTGAGCAGTACTTC

D gene: -
J gene: TRBJ2-2
V gene: TRBV19
clone size: -
CDR3 protein: CASSIAAGNTGELFF
CDR3 DNA: TGTGCCAGTAGTATAGCTGCGGGAAACACCGGGGAGCTGTTTTTT

D gene: -
J gene: TRBJ2-3
V gene: TRBV6-2/TRBV6-3
clone size: -
CDR3 protein: CASSSTRGQYF
CDR3 DNA: TGTGCCAGCAGTTCTACCAGGGGGCAGTATTTT

D gene: -
J gene: TRBJ2-3
V gene: TRBV5-1
clone size: -
CDR3 protein: CASSLTGYTDTQYF
CDR3 DNA: TGCGCCAGCAGCTTGACAGGGTACACAGATACGCAGTATTTT